The 18 T cell receptor beta chains reported below all come from one sample, sequenced in a study of T cells in Graves' hyperthyroidism and ophthalmopathy. RNA transcripts gave rise to amplified TCR beta CDR3 regions. The HTBI primer set was used in a first-round RT-PCR of the TCR CDR3. One entry per CDR3 protein, called by TCRdb with MiXCR from the multiplex PCR reads. The sample contains fewer than 350,000 distinct CDR3 sequences, 21% of which appear only once. Sample: blood. The receptors were gathered from a woman aged 45-65 years with Graves' hyperthyroidism.

This clonotype was detected many times. The chain has TRBV28 and TRBJ1-2; possibly TRBD1 for D (5 bases). CDR1 MDHEN and CDR2 SYDVKM come from the germline V gene. V was trimmed by 5 bases and J by 8 bases, leaving 18 bases between them. The CDR3 sequence is 14 residues long. In DNA, the CDR3 is TGTGCCAGCAGTCCCCGACAGAGGCCAAGCGGCTACACCTTC. Protein: CASSPRQRPSGYTF.

Regarding this clonotype: This clone may be a read error of a much larger clone one base away. The chain couples TRBV5-6 to TRBJ2-1; possible D gene TRBD2, 6 bases. The end of the DNA aligns better with TRBJ2-7, so the J call may be wrong. The CDR3 contains 14 residues. Germline CDR1 is SGHDT and CDR2 is YYEEEE. Written as DNA, the CDR3 is TGTGCCAGCGCCGGGGGAACCTCCTACAATGAGCAGTACTTC. Protein: CASAGGTSYNEQYF.

Comments on this clonotype: The conserved closing phenylalanine or tryptophan is absent in this CDR3, likely reflecting a read error. The V gene is TRBV4-1, the J gene TRBJ1-6; 10 positions match TRBD1. The germline CDR1 and CDR2 sequences are MGHRA and YSYEKL. J was trimmed by 2 bases and V by 0 bases; bases with no gene match: 4. The CDR3 sequence is 18 residues long. The CDR3 sequence is CASSQDGTGETYNSPLHS. DNA of the CDR3: TGCGCCAGCAGCCAAGATGGGACAGGGGAAACCTATAATTCACCCCTCCACTCT.

For this clonotype: A single base separates this from a much larger clone, so it may be a read error. This is likely a read error, given that the CDR3 carries no conserved phenylalanine or tryptophan at its end. This chain links TRBV12-3 or TRBV12-4 with TRBJ2-3; D is unclear. With 3 bases removed from V and 3 bases from J, the gap between germline ends came to 16 bases. CDR3 length: 16 residues. CDR3 in amino acids: CASSFNSGIWTDTQYI. The DNA for the CDR3 is TGTGCCAGCAGTTTTAATAGTGGGATATGGACAGATACGCAGTATATT.

The chain uses TRBV7-9 and TRBJ2-5; TRBD2 agrees at 10 bases. From germline, CDR1 is SEHNR and CDR2 FQNEAQ (reference sequence). This CDR3 is 16 amino acids long. V lost 2 bases to trimming and J lost 3 bases; unmatched junction nucleotides: 6. Here the CDR3 DNA reads TGTGCCAGCAGCTTAAAAGCTAGCGGGGGCAAAGAGACCCAGTACTTC. This translates into CASSLKASGGKETQYF.

This clonotype was counted many times. J is TRBJ1-2 and V is TRBV11-2; possibly TRBD1 for D (6 bases). The V gene lost 5 bases and the J gene lost 2 bases, with 9 bases spanning the gap. This CDR3 region has 13 residues. Germline CDR1 is SGHAT and CDR2 is FQNNGV. DNA for the CDR3: TGTGCCAGCAGCGCAGGACAGAACTATGGCTACACCTTC. This codes for CASSAGQNYGYTF. Filled out from reference TRBV11-2 and TRBJ1-2, the complete variable domain reads EAGVAQSPRYKIIEKRQSVAFWCNPISGHATLYWYQQILGQGPKLLIQFQNNGVVDDSQLPKDRFSAERLKGVDSTLKIQPAKLEDSAVYLCASSAGQNYGYTFGSGTRLTVV.

This clonotype was found many times. The gene calls are TRBV7-2 and TRBJ2-1, with 11 nucleotides matching TRBD2. The V segment lost 5 bases and the J segment 2 bases; nucleotides outside the gene matches: 8. From germline, CDR1 is SGHTA and CDR2 FQGNSA. The CDR3 is 17 residues long. CDR3 residues: CASSVGLAGRPYNEQFF. In nucleotides, the CDR3 is TGTGCCAGCAGCGTAGGACTAGCGGGTCGACCCTACAATGAGCAGTTCTTC. The entire variable domain, with the rest obtained from reference TRBV7-2 and TRBJ2-1, is as follows: GAGVSQSPSNKVTEKGKDVELRCDPISGHTALYWYRQSLGQGLEFLIYFQGNSAPDKSGLPSDRFSAERTGGSVSTLTIQRTQQEDSAVYLCASSVGLAGRPYNEQFFGPGTRLTVL.

With regard to this clonotype: A much larger clone is a single base away; this may be a read error. The rearrangement joins TRBV28 to TRBJ2-1; a possible D gene is TRBD1 (6 bases). CDR1 is MDHEN, CDR2 SYDVKM, per germline. The V end was cut by 6 bases, the J end by 0 bases, with 12 bases between. This CDR3 is 15 amino acids long. The CDR3 region has the DNA TGTGCCAGCAGCTCGGGACATAGCTCCTACAATGAGCAGTTCTTC. Translation: CASSSGHSSYNEQFF.

The chain is built from TRBV6-2 or TRBV6-3 and TRBJ2-2; the D is unclear. This CDR3 has 16 amino acids. Looked up from germline, CDR1 is MNHEY and CDR2 is SVGEGT. V was clipped by 6 bases and J by 2 bases, with 16 bases between them. Written as DNA, the CDR3 is TGTGCCAGCAGCTTAAAGGTCTACGCAAACACCGGGGAGCTGTTTTTT. It yields the protein CASSLKVYANTGELFF.

This clonotype was counted only a few times. V gene TRBV15 combines with J gene TRBJ1-5; D is ambiguous. Germline assignment: CDR1 LNHNV and CDR2 YYDKDF (reference sequence). The CDR3 has 19 residues. With 0 bases removed from V and 0 bases from J, the gap between germline ends came to 18 bases. The CDR3: CATSRDTRQVGYSNQPQHF. The CDR3 bases are TGTGCCACCAGCAGAGATACTCGGCAGGTGGGTTATAGCAATCAGCCCCAGCATTTT.

This clonotype was picked up many times. The V call is TRBV29-1, the J call TRBJ2-7, with D possibly TRBD1 on 7 matching bases. Germline CDR1 is SQVTM and CDR2 is ANQGSEA. The CDR3 covers 12 residues. V was shortened by 4 bases and J by 5 bases, with 12 bases between the two germline ends. The CDR3: CSVGTGGHEQYF. The CDR3 nucleotides are TGCAGCGTTGGGACAGGAGGGCACGAGCAGTACTTC.

This clonotype was seen repeatedly, ten times or more. J is TRBJ2-7 and V is TRBV20-1; tentative D call: TRBD1 (6 bases). Per the germline V gene, CDR1 is DFQATT and CDR2 is SNEGSKA (reference sequence). V gave up 3 bases and J gave up 4 bases, with 10 bases separating them. This CDR3 has 12 amino acids. CDR3 sequence (DNA): TGCAGTGCTAGGGGGACAAATTACGAGCAGTACTTC. It encodes CSARGTNYEQYF.

This clonotype was detected ten times or more. This rearrangement joins TRBV28 to TRBJ1-2; D remains ambiguous. V lost 5 bases and J lost 3, with 10 bases in between. The CDR3 is made up of 13 amino acids. Germline loops: CDR1 MDHEN, CDR2 SYDVKM. CDR3 coding DNA: TGTGCCAGCAGTCAAGACGGTTACTATGGCTACACCTTC. This sequence encodes CASSQDGYYGYTF.

The CDR3 DNA is TGTGCCAGTAGCGCCCGGGACACGGGAGCTGAAAAACTGTTTTTT. Translating it yields CASSARDTGAEKLFF. The V gene is TRBV19, the J gene TRBJ1-4; tentatively, D is TRBD1 (6 bases). The V and J ends lost 6 bases and 7 bases respectively, with 18 bases between them. This CDR3 has 15 residues. Per the germline V gene, CDR1 is LNHDA and CDR2 is SQIVND (reference sequence).

This clonotype was counted a few times. The CDR3 DNA reads as TGTGCCAGCAGTTTTCGGCACTACAATGAGCAGTTCTTC. This codes for CASSFRHYNEQFF. This rearrangement joins TRBV12-3 or TRBV12-4 to TRBJ2-1; no definite D call. CDR3 length: 13 amino acids. V gave up 3 bases and J gave up 3 bases, with 6 bases separating them.

This clonotype was observed once. The DNA of the CDR3 is TGTGCCAGCAGCACCTCGGACAGAGATGACTATGGCTACACCTTC. This sequence encodes CASSTSDRDDYGYTF. The chain joins TRBV3-1 to TRBJ1-2, with a weak D call TRBD1 (6 bases). The CDR3 extends over 15 amino acids. V shed 5 bases and J shed 3 bases, with 16 bases lying between them. The V gene's germline CDR1 is LGHDT and CDR2 YNNKEL (reference sequence).

This clonotype came up once. The chain carries TRBV11-2 and TRBJ1-2, with TRBD1 as a possible D gene (5 bases). The CDR3 spans 15 residues. Trimming shortened V by 1 base and J by 4 bases, and 13 bases separated the two germline ends. Germline-derived CDR1 and CDR2 are SGHAT and FQNNGV. The CDR3 nucleotides read TGTGCCAGCAGCTTAGTCGCCCAGGGAACCTATGGCTACACCTTC. Translation: CASSLVAQGTYGYTF.

The chain couples TRBV20-1 to TRBJ1-5; D remains unclear. V lost 2 bases, J lost 3 bases, and 5 bases lay in between. Germline CDR1 and CDR2: DFQATT and SNEGSKA (reference sequence). This CDR3 is 12 amino acids long. This CDR3 reads CSARNVNQPQHF. CDR3 nucleotides: TGCAGTGCTAGAAACGTCAATCAGCCCCAGCATTTT.